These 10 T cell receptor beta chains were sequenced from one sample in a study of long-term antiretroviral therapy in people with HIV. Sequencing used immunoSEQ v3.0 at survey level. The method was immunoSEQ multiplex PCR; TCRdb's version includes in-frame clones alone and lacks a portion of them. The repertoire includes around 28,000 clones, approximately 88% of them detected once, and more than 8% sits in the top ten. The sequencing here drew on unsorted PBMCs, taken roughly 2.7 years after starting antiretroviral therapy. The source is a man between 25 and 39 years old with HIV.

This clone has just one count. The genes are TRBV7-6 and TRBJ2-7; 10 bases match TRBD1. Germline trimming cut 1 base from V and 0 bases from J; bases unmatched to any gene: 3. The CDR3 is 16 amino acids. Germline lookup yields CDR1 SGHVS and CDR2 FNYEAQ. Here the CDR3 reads CASSLGTGGPSYEQYF. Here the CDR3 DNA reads TGTGCCAGCAGCTTAGGGACAGGGGGTCCCTCCTACGAGCAGTACTTC.

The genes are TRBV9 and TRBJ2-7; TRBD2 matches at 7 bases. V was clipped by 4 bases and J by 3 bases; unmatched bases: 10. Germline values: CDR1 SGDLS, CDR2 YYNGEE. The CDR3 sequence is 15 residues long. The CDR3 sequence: CASSTHPGGSYEQYF. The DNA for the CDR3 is TGTGCCAGCAGCACACACCCGGGGGGAAGCTACGAGCAGTACTTC.

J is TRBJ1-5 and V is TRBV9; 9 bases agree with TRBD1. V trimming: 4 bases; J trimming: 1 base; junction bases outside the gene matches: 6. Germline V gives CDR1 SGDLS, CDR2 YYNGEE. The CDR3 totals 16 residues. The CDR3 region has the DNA TGTGCCAGCAGCCCGCGGACAGGGGCGAGCAATCAGCCCCAGCATTTT. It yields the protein CASSPRTGASNQPQHF. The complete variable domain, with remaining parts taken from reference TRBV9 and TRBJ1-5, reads DSGVTQTPKHLITATGQRVTLRCSPRSGDLSVYWYQQSLDQGLQFLIQYYNGEERAKGNILERFSAQQFPDLHSELNLSSLELGDSALYFCASSPRTGASNQPQHFGDGTRLSIL.

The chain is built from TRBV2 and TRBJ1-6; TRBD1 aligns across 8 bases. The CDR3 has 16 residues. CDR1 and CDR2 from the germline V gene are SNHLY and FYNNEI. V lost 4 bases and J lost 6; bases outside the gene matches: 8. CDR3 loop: CASSGGGQGANSPLHF. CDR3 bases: TGTGCCAGCAGTGGAGGGGGGCAGGGGGCTAATTCACCCCTCCACTTT.

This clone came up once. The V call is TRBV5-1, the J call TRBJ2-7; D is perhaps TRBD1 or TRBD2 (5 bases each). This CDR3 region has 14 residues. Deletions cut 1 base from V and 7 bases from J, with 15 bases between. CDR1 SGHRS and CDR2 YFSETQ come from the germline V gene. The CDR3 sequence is CASSLRAGSGEQYF. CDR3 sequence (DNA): TGCGCCAGCAGCTTGCGGGCAGGGAGTGGGGAGCAGTACTTC. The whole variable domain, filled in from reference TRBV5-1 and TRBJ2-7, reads KAGVTQTPRYLIKTRGQQVTLSCSPISGHRSVSWYQQTPGQGLQFLFEYFSETQRNKGNFPGRFSGRQFSNSRSEMNVSTLELGDSALYLCASSLRAGSGEQYFGPGTRLTVT.

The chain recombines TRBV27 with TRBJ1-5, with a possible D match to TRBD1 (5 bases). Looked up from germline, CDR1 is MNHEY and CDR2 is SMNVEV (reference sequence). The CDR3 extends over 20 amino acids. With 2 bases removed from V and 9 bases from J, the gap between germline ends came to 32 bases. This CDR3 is CASSLPREGHVFLDGWPQHF. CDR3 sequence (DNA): TGTGCCAGCAGTTTACCACGTGAAGGACACGTATTTCTCGATGGATGGCCCCAGCATTTT.

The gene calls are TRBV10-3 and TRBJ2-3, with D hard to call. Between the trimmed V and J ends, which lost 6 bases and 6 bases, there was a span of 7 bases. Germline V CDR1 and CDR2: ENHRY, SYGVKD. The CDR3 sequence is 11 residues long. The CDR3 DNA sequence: TGTGCCATCAGCCTGGGGGATACGCAGTATTTT. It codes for CAISLGDTQYF.

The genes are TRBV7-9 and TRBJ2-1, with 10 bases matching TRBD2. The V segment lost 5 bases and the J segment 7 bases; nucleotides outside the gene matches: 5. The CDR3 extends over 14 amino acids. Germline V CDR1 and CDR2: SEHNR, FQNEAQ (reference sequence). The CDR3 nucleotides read TGTGCCAGCAGCCTGCTAGCGGGAGTTAATGAGCAGTTCTTC. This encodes CASSLLAGVNEQFF.

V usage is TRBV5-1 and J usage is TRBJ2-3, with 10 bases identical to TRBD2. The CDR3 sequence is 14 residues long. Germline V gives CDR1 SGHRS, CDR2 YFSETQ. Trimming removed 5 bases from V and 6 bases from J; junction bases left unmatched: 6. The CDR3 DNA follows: TGCGCCAGCAGGGCTAGCGGGAGTGTGGATACGCAGTATTTT. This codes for CASRASGSVDTQYF.

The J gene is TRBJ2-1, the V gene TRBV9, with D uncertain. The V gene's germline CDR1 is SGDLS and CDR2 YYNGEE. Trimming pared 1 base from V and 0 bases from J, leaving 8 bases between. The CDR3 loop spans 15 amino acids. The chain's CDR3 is CASSVSGNSYNEQFF. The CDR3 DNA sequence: TGTGCCAGCAGCGTAAGTGGGAACTCCTACAATGAGCAGTTCTTC.